Reported below is one TCR beta chain. Patients from Seattle were sampled longitudinally, starting during active infection. This sample was included in a study of blood T cell repertoires in COVID-19. About the research overall: Some COVID-19 samples were acute and others convalescent; all came from the United States, Italy and Spain. In each case, the material was cDNA or gDNA derived from T cells, B-cell-depleted T cells, or PBMCs.

Profiled with immunoSEQ multiplex PCR; TCRdb holds only in-frame clones, not every one. The sample records 170,000 or so clones, approximately 88% being singletons. This receptor was identified in a woman aged 40 to 50 with COVID-19, enrolled during active disease. The sequencing input was peripheral blood.

The chain's CDR3 is CASSATGTSGNTIYF. CDR3 sequence (DNA): TGTGCCAGCAGCGCAACAGGGACCTCTGGAAACACCATATATTTT. The V and J genes are TRBV6-5 and TRBJ1-3, with D perhaps matching TRBD1 (6 bases). CDR1 and CDR2 (germline): MNHEY, SVGAGI. Trimming pared 6 bases from V and 0 bases from J, leaving 12 bases between. CDR3 size: 15 residues.